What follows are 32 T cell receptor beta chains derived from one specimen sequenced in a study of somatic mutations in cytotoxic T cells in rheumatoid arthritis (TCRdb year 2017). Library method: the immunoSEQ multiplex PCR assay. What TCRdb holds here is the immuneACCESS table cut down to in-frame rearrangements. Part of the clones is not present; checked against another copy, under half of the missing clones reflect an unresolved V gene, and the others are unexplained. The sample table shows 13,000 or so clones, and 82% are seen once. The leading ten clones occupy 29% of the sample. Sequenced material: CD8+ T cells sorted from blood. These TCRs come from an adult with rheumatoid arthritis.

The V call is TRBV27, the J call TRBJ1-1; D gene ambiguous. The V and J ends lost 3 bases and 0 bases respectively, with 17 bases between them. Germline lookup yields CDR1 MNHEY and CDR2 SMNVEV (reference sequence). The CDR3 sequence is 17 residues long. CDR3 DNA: TGTGCCAGCAGTTTGTTAGGTCCTCCGTTCGTGAACACTGAAGCTTTCTTT. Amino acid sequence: CASSLLGPPFVNTEAFF.

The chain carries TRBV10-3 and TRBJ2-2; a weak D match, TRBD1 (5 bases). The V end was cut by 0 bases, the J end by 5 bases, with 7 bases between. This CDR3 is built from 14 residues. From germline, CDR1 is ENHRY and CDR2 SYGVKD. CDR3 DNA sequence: TGTGCCATCAGTGAGTCAAGACAGACCGGGGAGCTGTTTTTT. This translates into CAISESRQTGELFF.

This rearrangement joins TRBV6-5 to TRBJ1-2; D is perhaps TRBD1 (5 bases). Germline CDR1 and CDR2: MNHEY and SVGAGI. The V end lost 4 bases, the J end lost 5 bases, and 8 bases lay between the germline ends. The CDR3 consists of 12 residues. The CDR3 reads CASSLGRYGYTF. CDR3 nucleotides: TGTGCCAGCAGTTTGGGACGGTATGGCTACACCTTC.

The CDR3 here is CASSQQGWEQYF. The CDR3 coding sequence is TGTGCCAGCAGTCAACAGGGTTGGGAGCAGTACTTC. The gene calls are TRBV6-6 and TRBJ2-7; D may be TRBD1 (6 bases). Germline V lookup: CDR1 MNHNY, CDR2 SVGAGI (reference sequence). This CDR3 is 12 amino acids long. V was trimmed by 5 bases and J by 7 bases, leaving 12 bases between them.

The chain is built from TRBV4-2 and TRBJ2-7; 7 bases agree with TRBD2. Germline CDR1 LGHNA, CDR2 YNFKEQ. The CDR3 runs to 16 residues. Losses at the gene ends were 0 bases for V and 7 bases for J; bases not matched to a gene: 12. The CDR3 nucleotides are TGTGCCAGCAGCCAAGATCGTCTGGCTAGCGGTTTGGAGCAGTACTTC. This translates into CASSQDRLASGLEQYF.

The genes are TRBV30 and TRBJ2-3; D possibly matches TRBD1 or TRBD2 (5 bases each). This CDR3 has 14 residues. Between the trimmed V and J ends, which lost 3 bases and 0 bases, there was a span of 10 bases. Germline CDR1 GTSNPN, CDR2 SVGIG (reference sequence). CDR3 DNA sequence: TGTGCCTGGAGGGGGGTAACTAGCACAGATACGCAGTATTTT. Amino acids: CAWRGVTSTDTQYF.

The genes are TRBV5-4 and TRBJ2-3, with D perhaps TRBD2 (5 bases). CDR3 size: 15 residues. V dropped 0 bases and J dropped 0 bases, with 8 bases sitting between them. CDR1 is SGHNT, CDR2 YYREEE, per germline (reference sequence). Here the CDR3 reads CASSLDRTSTDTQYF. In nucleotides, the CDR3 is TGTGCCAGCAGCTTGGATAGGACTAGCACAGATACGCAGTATTTT.

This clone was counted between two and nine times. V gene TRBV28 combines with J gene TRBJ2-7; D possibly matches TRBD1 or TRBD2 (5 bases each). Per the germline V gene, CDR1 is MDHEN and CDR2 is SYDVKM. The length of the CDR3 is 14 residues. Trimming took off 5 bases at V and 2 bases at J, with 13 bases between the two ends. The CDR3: CASSNRGWTYEQYF. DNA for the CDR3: TGTGCCAGCAGTAACCGGGGCTGGACCTACGAGCAGTACTTC.

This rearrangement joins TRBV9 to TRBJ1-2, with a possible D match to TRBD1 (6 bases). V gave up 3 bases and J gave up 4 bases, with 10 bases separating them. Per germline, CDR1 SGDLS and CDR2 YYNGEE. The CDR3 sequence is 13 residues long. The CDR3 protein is CASSETGSYGYTF. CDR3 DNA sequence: TGTGCCAGCAGCGAAACAGGGTCCTATGGCTACACCTTC.

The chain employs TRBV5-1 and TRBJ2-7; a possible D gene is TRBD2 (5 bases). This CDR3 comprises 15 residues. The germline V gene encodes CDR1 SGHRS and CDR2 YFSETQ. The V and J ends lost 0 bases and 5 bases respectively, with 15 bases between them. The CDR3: CASSLAVGVADEQYF. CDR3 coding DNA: TGCGCCAGCAGCTTGGCAGTGGGAGTTGCAGACGAGCAGTACTTC.

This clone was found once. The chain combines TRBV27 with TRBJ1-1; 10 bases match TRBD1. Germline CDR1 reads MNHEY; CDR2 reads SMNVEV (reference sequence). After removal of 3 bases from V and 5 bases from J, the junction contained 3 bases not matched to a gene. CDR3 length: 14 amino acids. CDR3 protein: CASSFRTGGTEAFF. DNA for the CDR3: TGTGCCAGCAGTTTCCGGACAGGGGGAACTGAAGCTTTCTTT.

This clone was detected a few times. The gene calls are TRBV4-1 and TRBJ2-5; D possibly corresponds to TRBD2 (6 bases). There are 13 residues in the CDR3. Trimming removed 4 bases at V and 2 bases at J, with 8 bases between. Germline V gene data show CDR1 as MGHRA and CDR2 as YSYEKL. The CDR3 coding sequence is TGCGCCAGCAGCCCCGCGGGACAAGAGACCCAGTACTTC. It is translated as CASSPAGQETQYF.

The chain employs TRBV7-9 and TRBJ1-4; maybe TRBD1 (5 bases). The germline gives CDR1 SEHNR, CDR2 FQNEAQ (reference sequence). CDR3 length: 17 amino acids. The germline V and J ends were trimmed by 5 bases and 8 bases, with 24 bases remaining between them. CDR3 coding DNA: TGTGCCAGCAGCCCTCCGGAGGCAGGGTTAGTTCAAGAAAAACTGTTTTTT. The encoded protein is CASSPPEAGLVQEKLFF.

In nucleotides, the CDR3 is TGCGCCAGCAGCTTTAGCTCTGGGGCCAACGTCCTGACTTTC. It specifies CASSFSSGANVLTF. The chain joins TRBV5-1 to TRBJ2-6; D unresolved. Trimming cost V 2 bases and J 0 bases, with 3 bases left between them. This CDR3 is 14 amino acids long. The germline V gene encodes CDR1 SGHRS and CDR2 YFSETQ.

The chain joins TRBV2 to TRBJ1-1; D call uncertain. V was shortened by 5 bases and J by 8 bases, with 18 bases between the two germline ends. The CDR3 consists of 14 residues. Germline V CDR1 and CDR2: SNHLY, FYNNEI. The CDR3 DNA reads TGTGCCAGCAGTCACGCCGGGGAAACTTTAGAAGCTTTCTTT. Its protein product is CASSHAGETLEAFF.

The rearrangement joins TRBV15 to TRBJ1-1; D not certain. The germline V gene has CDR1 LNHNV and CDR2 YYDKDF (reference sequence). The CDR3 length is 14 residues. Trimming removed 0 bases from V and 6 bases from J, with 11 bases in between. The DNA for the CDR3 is TGTGCCACCAGCAGAGAAATCTCTCGGTCTGAAGCTTTCTTT. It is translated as CATSREISRSEAFF.

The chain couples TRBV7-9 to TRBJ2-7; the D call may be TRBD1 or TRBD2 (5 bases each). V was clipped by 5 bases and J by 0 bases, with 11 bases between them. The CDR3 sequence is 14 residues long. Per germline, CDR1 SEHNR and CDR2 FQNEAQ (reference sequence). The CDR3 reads CASSASGSSYEQYF. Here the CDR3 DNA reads TGTGCCAGCAGCGCCTCAGGGAGCTCCTACGAGCAGTACTTC.

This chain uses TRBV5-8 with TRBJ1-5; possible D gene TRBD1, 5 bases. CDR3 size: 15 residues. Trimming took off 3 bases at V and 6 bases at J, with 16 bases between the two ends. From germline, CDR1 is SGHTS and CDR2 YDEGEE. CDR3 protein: CASSYPLGGGQPQHF. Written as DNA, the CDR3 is TGTGCCAGCAGCTATCCTCTGGGGGGTGGTCAGCCCCAGCATTTT.

CDR3 sequence: CASSRTQGAFGNSPLHF. The DNA of the CDR3 is TGTGCCAGCAGCCGTACACAGGGGGCATTCGGGAATTCACCCCTCCACTTT. The chain couples TRBV7-6 to TRBJ1-6, with TRBD1 matching 9 bases. Germline V gene lookup returns CDR1 SGHVS and CDR2 FNYEAQ. Trimming cost V 5 bases and J 7 bases; bases outside gene matches: 12. The CDR3 length is 17 residues.

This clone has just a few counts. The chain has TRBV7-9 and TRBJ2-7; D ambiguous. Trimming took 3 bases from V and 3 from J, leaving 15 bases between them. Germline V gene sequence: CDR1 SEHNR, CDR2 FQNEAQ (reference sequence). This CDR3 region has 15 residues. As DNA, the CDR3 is TGTGCCAGCAGCTTCGCCATAAGTAAAAACTACGAGCAGTACTTC. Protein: CASSFAISKNYEQYF.

The CDR3 loop reads CASSPVFSSYEQYF. CDR3 DNA sequence: TGTGCCAGCAGTCCGGTTTTTAGCTCCTACGAGCAGTACTTC. The chain recombines TRBV7-9 with TRBJ2-7; D uncertain. The CDR3 has 14 amino acids. Trimming removed 6 bases from V and 0 bases from J, with 12 bases in between. Germline V gives CDR1 SEHNR, CDR2 FQNEAQ (reference sequence).

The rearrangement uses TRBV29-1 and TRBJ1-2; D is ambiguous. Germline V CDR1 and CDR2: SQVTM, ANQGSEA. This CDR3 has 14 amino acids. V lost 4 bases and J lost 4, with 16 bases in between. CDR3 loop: CSVAATNRVYGYTF. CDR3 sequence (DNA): TGCAGCGTTGCGGCAACTAATCGGGTCTATGGCTACACCTTC.

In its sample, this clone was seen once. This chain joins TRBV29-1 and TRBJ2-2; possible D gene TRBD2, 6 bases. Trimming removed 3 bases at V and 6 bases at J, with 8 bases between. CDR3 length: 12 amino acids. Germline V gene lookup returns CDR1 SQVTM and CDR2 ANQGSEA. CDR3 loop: CSVEWGAGELFF. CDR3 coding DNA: TGCAGCGTTGAGTGGGGGGCCGGGGAGCTGTTTTTT.

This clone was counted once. The CDR3 here is CASSPTGQGSRAFF. Here the CDR3 DNA reads TGTGCCAGCAGCCCTACAGGACAGGGATCGAGGGCTTTCTTT. The chain employs TRBV5-4 and TRBJ1-1, with 8 bases aligning to TRBD1. The ends lost 4 bases at V and 11 bases at J; junction bases unmatched: 13. The CDR3 sequence is 14 residues long. Germline-derived CDR1 and CDR2 are SGHNT and YYREEE (reference sequence).

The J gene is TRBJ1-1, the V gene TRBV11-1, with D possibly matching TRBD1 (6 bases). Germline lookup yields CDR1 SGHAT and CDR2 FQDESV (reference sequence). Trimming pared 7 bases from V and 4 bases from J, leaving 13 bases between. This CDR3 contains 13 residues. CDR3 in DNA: TGTGCCAGCACCCTGGGGGGGCGCACTGAAGCTTTCTTT. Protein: CASTLGGRTEAFF.

In DNA, the CDR3 is TGCGCCAGCAGCGCCCTGGGGTTCGGGACTGAAAAACTGTTTTTT. Amino acid sequence: CASSALGFGTEKLFF. This chain joins TRBV5-1 and TRBJ1-4; a weak D match, TRBD1 (5 bases). This CDR3 has 15 amino acids. V was pared by 4 bases and J by 7 bases, with 17 bases between. In germline, CDR1 is SGHRS, CDR2 YFSETQ.

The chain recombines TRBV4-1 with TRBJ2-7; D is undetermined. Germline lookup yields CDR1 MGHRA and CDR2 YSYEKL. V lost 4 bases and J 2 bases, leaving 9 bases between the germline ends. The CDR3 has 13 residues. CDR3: CASSPLYAYEQYF. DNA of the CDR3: TGCGCCAGCAGCCCCCTTTATGCCTACGAGCAGTACTTC.

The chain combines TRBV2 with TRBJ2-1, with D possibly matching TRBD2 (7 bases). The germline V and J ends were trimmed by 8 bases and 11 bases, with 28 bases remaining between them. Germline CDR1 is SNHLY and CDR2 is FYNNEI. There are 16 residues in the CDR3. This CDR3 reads CASEGEGVLRGEKQFF. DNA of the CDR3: TGTGCCAGCGAGGGGGAGGGAGTACTCCGAGGGGAAAAGCAGTTCTTC. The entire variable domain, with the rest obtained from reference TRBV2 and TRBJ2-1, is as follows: EPEVTQTPSHQVTQMGQEVILRCVPISNHLYFYWYRQILGQKVEFLVSFYNNEISEKSEIFDDQFSVERPDGSNFTLKIRSTKLEDSAMYFCASEGEGVLRGEKQFFGPGTRLTVL.

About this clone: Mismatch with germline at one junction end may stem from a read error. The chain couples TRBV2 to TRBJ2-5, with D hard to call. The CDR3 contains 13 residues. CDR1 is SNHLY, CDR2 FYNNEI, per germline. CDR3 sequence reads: CASSEGFFETQYF. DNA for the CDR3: TGTGCCAGCAGCGAAGGTTTTTTCGAGACCCAGTACTTC. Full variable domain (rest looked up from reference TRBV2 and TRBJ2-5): EPEVTQTPSHQVTQMGQEVILRCVPISNHLYFYWYRQILGQKVEFLVSFYNNEISEKSEIFDDQFSVERPDGSNFTLKIRSTKLEDSAMYFCASSEGFFETQYFGPGTRLLVL.

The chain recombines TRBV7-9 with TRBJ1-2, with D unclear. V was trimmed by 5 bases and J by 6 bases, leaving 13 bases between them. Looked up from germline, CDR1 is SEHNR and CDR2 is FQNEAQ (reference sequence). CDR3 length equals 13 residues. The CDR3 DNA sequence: TGTGCCAGCAGCGTCCCTGACAAGAATGGCTACACCTTC. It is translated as CASSVPDKNGYTF.

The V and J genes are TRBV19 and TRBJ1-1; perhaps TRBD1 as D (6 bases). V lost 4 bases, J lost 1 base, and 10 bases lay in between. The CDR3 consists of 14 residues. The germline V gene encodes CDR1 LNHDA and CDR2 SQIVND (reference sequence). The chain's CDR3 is CASSRGQRNTEAFF. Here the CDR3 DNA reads TGTGCCAGTAGTAGGGGGCAGAGGAACACTGAAGCTTTCTTT.

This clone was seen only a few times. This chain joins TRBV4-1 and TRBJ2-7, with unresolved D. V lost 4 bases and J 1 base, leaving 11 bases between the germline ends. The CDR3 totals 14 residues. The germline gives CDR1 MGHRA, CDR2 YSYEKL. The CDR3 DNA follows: TGCGCCAGCAGCCCACAAGTCGTTTCCTACGAGCAGTACTTC. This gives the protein CASSPQVVSYEQYF.